The sequence of this T cell receptor (beta chain) was determined in a study of shared clonotypes between healthy human individuals. Profiling relied on immunoSEQ multiplex PCR, and the TCRdb table lists in-frame clones only, not all of them. The data hold 2 million to 3 million clones, with roughly 93% observed a single time. V shed 11 bases, J shed 5 bases, and the junction held 10 bases outside the gene matches. This CDR3 region has 14 residues. CDR1 and CDR2 (germline): MNHNS, SASEGT. The sample was naive CD4+ T cells from PBMCs. The subset is: CD45RA+ positively selected. This chain links TRBV6-1 with TRBJ2-2, with TRBD2 matching over 8 bases. This receptor was obtained from a man between 18 and 35 years old in good health. Some clones in this sample may be carry-over from other donors' samples. This CDR3 reads CAGNSGSGTGELFF. The CDR3 DNA sequence: TGTGCCGGCAACAGCGGGAGCGGTACCGGGGAGCTGTTTTTT.